Following are 25 T cell receptor beta chains from one sample sequenced in a study of shared T cell receptors in the human thymus. Sequencing used immunoSEQ multiplex PCR; TCRdb keeps in-frame clones, though not all of them. The table records about 660,000 clones, around 87% of them present only once. These same records also appear under a second study, on human thymus T cells.

Sequenced input: thymocytes. These receptor sequences come from a boy under two years old with a congenital heart defect.

The chain carries TRBV6-5 and TRBJ1-2; 8 bases are shared with TRBD1. The length of the CDR3 is 15 residues. The V gene end was trimmed by 6 bases and the J gene end by 4 bases; junction bases not matched to a gene: 10. Per germline, CDR1 MNHEY and CDR2 SVGAGI. For the CDR3, the DNA is TGTGCCAGCAGACGAACAGGGGGAACCTTCTATGGCTACACCTTC. Protein sequence: CASRRTGGTFYGYTF.

The genes are TRBV28 and TRBJ2-5; TRBD1 matches 8 bases. Per germline, CDR1 MDHEN and CDR2 SYDVKM. V lost 3 bases to trimming and J lost 4 bases; unmatched junction nucleotides: 13. CDR3 length: 17 residues. The CDR3 here is CASSFIGRGQGAETQYF. The CDR3 coding sequence is TGTGCCAGCAGTTTCATTGGGCGCGGACAGGGAGCAGAGACCCAGTACTTC.

The chain uses TRBV10-1 and TRBJ2-3; TRBD1 aligns across 12 bases. This CDR3 is 15 amino acids long. Germline V gene sequence: CDR1 WNHNN, CDR2 SYGVQD (reference sequence). Unmatched junction bases numbered 5, after V lost 6 bases and J lost 4 bases. The CDR3 sequence is CASSTGTGGADTQYF. The CDR3 DNA follows: TGCGCCAGCAGCACCGGGACAGGGGGCGCAGATACGCAGTATTTT.

The genes are TRBV20-1 and TRBJ1-4; D is possibly TRBD1 (6 bases). The CDR3 has 11 residues. Deletions cut 5 bases from V and 10 bases from J, with 11 bases between. CDR1 DFQATT and CDR2 SNEGSKA come from the germline V gene (reference sequence). This chain's CDR3 is CSAFQGGKLFF. Written as DNA, the CDR3 is TGCAGTGCTTTCCAAGGGGGAAAACTGTTTTTT.

The rearrangement links TRBV28 to TRBJ1-1; D not certain. The CDR3 loop spans 12 amino acids. V lost 6 bases and J 5 bases, leaving 10 bases between the germline ends. Germline CDR1 reads MDHEN; CDR2 reads SYDVKM. The DNA for the CDR3 is TGTGCCAGCAGCGCACCCGGGACTGAAGCTTTCTTT. Its protein product is CASSAPGTEAFF. The variable domain in full, with the rest retrieved from reference TRBV28 and TRBJ1-1, is DVKVTQSSRYLVKRTGEKVFLECVQDMDHENMFWYRQDPGLGLRLIYFSYDVKMKEKGDIPEGYSVSREKKERFSLILESASTNQTSMYLCASSAPGTEAFFGQGTRLTVV.

The chain employs TRBV7-2 and TRBJ2-5; tentatively, D is TRBD1 (5 bases). This CDR3 has 17 amino acids. Germline values: CDR1 SGHTA, CDR2 FQGNSA. Trimming cost V 1 base and J 0 bases, with 15 bases left between them. CDR3 loop: CASSLVSSGAHQETQYF. The CDR3 DNA is TGTGCCAGCAGCTTAGTCTCTAGTGGGGCTCACCAAGAGACCCAGTACTTC.

The chain joins TRBV4-3 to TRBJ2-1; D gene unclear. Looked up from germline, CDR1 is LGHNA and CDR2 is YSLEER. The CDR3 totals 12 residues. The V gene lost 0 bases and the J gene lost 12 bases, with 9 bases spanning the gap. CDR3 nucleotide sequence: TGCGCCAGCAGCCAAGATGAGGCTCGGCAGTTCTTC. It encodes CASSQDEARQFF.

This chain joins TRBV6-6 and TRBJ2-5; TRBD1 matches 9 bases. The V gene's germline CDR1 is MNHNY and CDR2 SVGAGI (reference sequence). This CDR3 spans 13 amino acids. Unmatched junction bases numbered 2, after V lost 7 bases and J lost 2 bases. The CDR3 region has the DNA TGTGCCAGCAACGGACAGGGGCAAGAGACCCAGTACTTC. Its protein is CASNGQGQETQYF.

This clone came up a few times. J is TRBJ2-7 and V is TRBV4-2; D might be TRBD2 (5 bases). There are 16 residues in the CDR3. Germline V lookup: CDR1 LGHNA, CDR2 YNFKEQ. Trimming pared 4 bases from V and 4 bases from J, leaving 20 bases between. The CDR3 spells CASSPNHKNSGYEQYF. The CDR3 region has the DNA TGTGCCAGCAGCCCTAACCACAAAAATTCGGGGTACGAGCAGTACTTC.

The table lists this clone with a count of one. The chain combines TRBV9 with TRBJ1-3; unclear D gene. V shed 0 bases and J shed 0 bases, with 10 bases lying between them. The CDR3 runs 16 residues. Germline CDR1 reads SGDLS; CDR2 reads YYNGEE. The CDR3: CASSVVESFSGNTIYF. In DNA, the CDR3 is TGTGCCAGCAGCGTAGTAGAGAGTTTCTCTGGAAACACCATATATTTT.

The chain has TRBV4-2 and TRBJ1-2, with TRBD1 matching over 11 bases. The CDR3 has 16 residues. With V trimmed by 1 base and J by 5 bases, 6 bases remained unmatched. The germline V gene encodes CDR1 LGHNA and CDR2 YNFKEQ. The CDR3 nucleotides read TGTGCCAGCAGCCAAGTGGGACAGGGGGGAGGATATGGCTACACCTTC. This translates into CASSQVGQGGGYGYTF.

The chain recombines TRBV5-5 with TRBJ1-4; D might be TRBD1 (6 bases). Germline lookup yields CDR1 SGHKS and CDR2 YYEKEE (reference sequence). The CDR3 length is 14 residues. With 5 bases removed from V and 6 bases from J, the gap between germline ends came to 14 bases. The CDR3 region has the DNA TGTGCCAGCAGTGACAGGTTGGAAGATGAAAAACTGTTTTTT. This sequence encodes CASSDRLEDEKLFF.

The chain uses TRBV30 and TRBJ1-5; D not certain. V gave up 2 bases and J gave up 1 base, with 3 bases separating them. The CDR3 totals 12 residues. Germline V lookup: CDR1 GTSNPN, CDR2 SVGIG (reference sequence). CDR3 region: CAWSSSNQPQHF. DNA of the CDR3: TGTGCCTGGAGTTCGAGCAATCAGCCCCAGCATTTT. Drawing the rest from reference TRBV30 and TRBJ1-5, the complete variable domain is SQTIHQWPATLVQPVGSPLSLECTVEGTSNPNLYWYRQAAGRGLQLLFYSVGIGQISSEVPQNLSASRPQDRQFILSSKKLLLSDSGFYLCAWSSSNQPQHFGDGTRLSIL.

In its sample, this clone was seen once. The chain recombines TRBV10-1 with TRBJ2-7; 8 bases align to TRBD2. Germline loops: CDR1 WNHNN, CDR2 SYGVQD (reference sequence). CDR3 size: 18 residues. V dropped 3 bases and J dropped 1; count of bases not matched to a gene: 14. CDR3 amino acids: CASSDTIPGLGLSYEQYF. The CDR3 DNA reads as TGCGCCAGCAGTGATACGATACCGGGACTAGGTTTATCCTACGAGCAGTACTTC.

The V call is TRBV5-5, the J call TRBJ2-7; TRBD1 matches 7 bases. Per germline, CDR1 SGHKS and CDR2 YYEKEE (reference sequence). The CDR3 has 13 residues. Trimming took 4 bases from V and 8 from J; bases not matched to a gene: 9. CDR3 sequence reads: CASSPMTGQQQYF. CDR3 bases: TGTGCCAGCAGCCCCATGACAGGGCAGCAGCAGTACTTC.

This chain uses TRBV11-2 with TRBJ1-6; the D gene is possibly TRBD1 (6 bases). From germline, CDR1 is SGHAT and CDR2 FQNNGV. The CDR3 covers 15 residues. Trimming took off 3 bases at V and 8 bases at J, with 14 bases between the two ends. Here the CDR3 DNA reads TGTGCCAGCAGCTTGGTCCAGGGGCTGGATTCACCCCTCCACTTT. Translation gives CASSLVQGLDSPLHF.

The chain links TRBV28 to TRBJ2-2, with D unclear. CDR3 size: 12 residues. V gave up 8 bases and J gave up 6 bases, with 10 bases separating them. Per the germline V gene, CDR1 is MDHEN and CDR2 is SYDVKM. CDR3 region: CASRHRPGELFF. CDR3 DNA: TGTGCCAGCCGACATCGGCCCGGGGAGCTGTTTTTT.

The CDR3 bases are TGTGCCAGCAGCTCGGGACAGACATTAAGGGGTCGATGGGAGCAGTACTTC. Its protein product is CASSSGQTLRGRWEQYF. The chain is built from TRBV5-6 and TRBJ2-7; 7 bases match TRBD1. The germline V gene encodes CDR1 SGHDT and CDR2 YYEEEE. This CDR3 region has 17 residues. Trimming cost V 3 bases and J 7 bases; bases outside gene matches: 19.

The rearrangement uses TRBV25-1 and TRBJ2-5, with a weak D call TRBD1 (5 bases). Germline CDR1 and CDR2: MGHDK and SYGVNS. The CDR3 extends over 14 amino acids. V was pared by 0 bases and J by 3 bases, with 8 bases between. The CDR3 loop is CASSEYKGEETQYF. CDR3 DNA sequence: TGTGCCAGCAGTGAATATAAAGGGGAAGAGACCCAGTACTTC.

The chain is built from TRBV29-1 and TRBJ1-1; D may be TRBD1 (6 bases). The V gene lost 7 bases and the J gene lost 1 base, with 16 bases spanning the gap. The CDR3 covers 14 residues. Germline V gives CDR1 SQVTM, CDR2 ANQGSEA. The chain's CDR3 is CSACPQQGNTEAFF. The CDR3, as DNA: TGCAGCGCTTGTCCGCAACAGGGGAACACTGAAGCTTTCTTT.

The chain is built from TRBV29-1 and TRBJ1-1; a possible D gene is TRBD1 (5 bases). This CDR3 has 18 amino acids. Looked up from germline, CDR1 is SQVTM and CDR2 is ANQGSEA. V was shortened by 5 bases and J by 1 base, with 26 bases between the two germline ends. Here the CDR3 reads CSVQPISLEGPRNTEAFF. CDR3 coding DNA: TGCAGCGTTCAACCTATATCCTTGGAGGGACCCCGGAACACTGAAGCTTTCTTT.

The V gene is TRBV6-5, the J gene TRBJ2-1; no clear D gene. The germline V gene has CDR1 MNHEY and CDR2 SVGAGI. This CDR3 contains 15 residues. V was pared by 1 base and J by 9 bases, with 16 bases between. The CDR3 here is CASSYWSMGAPEQFF. The CDR3 DNA follows: TGTGCCAGCAGTTACTGGTCTATGGGCGCTCCTGAGCAGTTCTTC.

The rearrangement uses TRBV14 and TRBJ2-7, with D hard to call. The CDR3 runs 12 residues. V lost 3 bases and J 4 bases, leaving 7 bases between the germline ends. CDR1 and CDR2 from the germline V gene are SGHDN and FVKESK. Written as DNA, the CDR3 is TGTGCCAGCAGCCAGGAGTTTTACGAGCAGTACTTC. This translates into CASSQEFYEQYF.

The chain uses TRBV25-1 and TRBJ2-7; 9 bases are shared with TRBD1. The V segment lost 2 bases and the J segment 6 bases; nucleotides outside the gene matches: 8. Germline CDR1 and CDR2: MGHDK and SYGVNS. CDR3 length: 15 amino acids. The CDR3 DNA is TGTGCCAGCAGTGAACAGGGACAGGGAACGATCGAGCAGTACTTC. Translated: CASSEQGQGTIEQYF.

The CDR3 nucleotides read TGTGCCAGCAGCTGGGGCGGTAGTGGCTACACCTTC. Its protein is CASSWGGSGYTF. This chain connects TRBV5-8 to TRBJ1-2; maybe TRBD1 (5 bases). Germline-derived CDR1 and CDR2 are SGHTS and YDEGEE. The CDR3 has 12 residues. V gave up 3 bases and J gave up 7 bases, with 10 bases separating them.